The rows below give T cell receptor beta chains drawn from one sample of a study of cytomegalovirus exposure and HLA in healthy donors. Sequencing was performed with immunoSEQ multiplex PCR; in TCRdb, only in-frame clones are kept and a portion is missing. Listed are roughly 40,000 clones; about 9.2% falls within the top ten. Source material: PBMCs. Receptor source: a man in his forties in good health and CMV-seropositive. Both conserved end residues are part of each CDR3. Fields, in order: CDR3 length, J gene, V gene, D gene, CDR3 DNA, CDR3 protein. A D gene is named only where the DNA matches it firmly.

14	TRBJ1-4	TRBV19	-	TGTGCCAGTGGCGGGGCGAGGACTAATGAAAAACTGTTTTTT	CASGGARTNEKLFF
16	TRBJ2-7	TRBV7-2	TRBD2	TGTGCCAGCAGAAAAGGACTAGCGGGAGATCTCTACGAGCAGTACTTC	CASRKGLAGDLYEQYF
15	TRBJ2-3	TRBV6-6	TRBD2	TGTGCCAGCAGTCCCGGGACTAGCAGCACAGATACGCAGTATTTT	CASSPGTSSTDTQYF
14	TRBJ2-1	TRBV2	TRBD2	TGTGCCAGCAGTGAGACTAGCGGTAACAATGAGCAGTTCTTC	CASSETSGNNEQFF
15	TRBJ2-3	TRBV6-5	-	TGTGCCAGCAACCCCGGGACTTCTAGCACAGATACGCAGTATTTT	CASNPGTSSTDTQYF
12	TRBJ1-6	TRBV5-6	-	TGTGCCAGCAGCGTCCTTAATTCACCCCTCCACTTT	CASSVLNSPLHF
15	TRBJ2-7	TRBV19	TRBD2	TGTGCCAGTAGTATTCTGGGCGGGAGGGCCTACGAGCAGTACTTC	CASSILGGRAYEQYF
14	TRBJ1-4	TRBV6-1	-	TGTGCCAGCGGGGGACTCGATCGTAATGAAAAACTGTTTTTT	CASGGLDRNEKLFF
18	TRBJ2-7	TRBV2	TRBD2	TGTGCCAGCAGTGAAGGGGCGGGAGTCCTCCAACTTCCCTACGAGCAGTACTTC	CASSEGAGVLQLPYEQYF
15	TRBJ2-2	TRBV27	-	TGTGCCAGCAGTCCCGACAGGCTTCTGGGCGGGGAGCTGTTTTTT	CASSPDRLLGGELFF
13	TRBJ2-7	TRBV19	TRBD1	TGTGCCAGTAGTGAATCCCAGGGGGTGGAGCAGTACTTC	CASSESQGVEQYF
17	TRBJ2-2	TRBV7-2	TRBD2	TGTGCCAGCAGCTCGACCGGGACTAGCGGGATCACCGGGGAGCTGTTTTTT	CASSSTGTSGITGELFF
14	TRBJ1-1	TRBV18	TRBD1	TGTGCCAGCTCACCACCGGGACAGGGGCCCGCGGCTTTCTTT	CASSPPGQGPAAFF
15	TRBJ1-4	TRBV27	TRBD1	TGTGCCAGCAGGTTGAACGGACAGGGTAATGAAAAACTGTTTTTT	CASRLNGQGNEKLFF
16	TRBJ1-3	TRBV7-8	-	TGTGCCAGCAGCTTAGCGGGGCTTTTCGTCGGAAACACCATATATTTT	CASSLAGLFVGNTIYF
14	TRBJ2-5	TRBV7-3	TRBD2	TGTGCCAGCAGCCTCTTTGGGGGGGAGGAGACCCAGTACTTC	CASSLFGGEETQYF
15	TRBJ1-1	TRBV7-9	-	TGTGCCAGCAGCCACAACCTAGGGGCCTCAGGTGAAGCTTTCTTT	CASSHNLGASGEAFF
16	TRBJ1-3	TRBV7-2	-	TGTGCCAGCAGCCCTACCCGACAGGTCTCTGGAAACACCATATATTTT	CASSPTRQVSGNTIYF
13	TRBJ1-3	TRBV23-1	-	TGCGCCAGTGGAGGGGTTGGGTATGGCACCATATATTTT	CASGGVGYGTIYF
15	TRBJ2-7	TRBV2	-	TGTGCCAGCAGTGAAGTCGGTGGGGCGTGGGACGAGCAGTACTTC	CASSEVGGAWDEQYF
18	TRBJ2-1	TRBV7-6	TRBD2	TGTGCCAGCAGCTTAACCCTGGGACTAGCGGGAGGAGGGAATGAGCAGTTCTTC	CASSLTLGLAGGGNEQFF
14	TRBJ2-1	TRBV7-3	TRBD2	TGTGCCACCGTCCCCTTACGGCGGGAGCGTGAGCAGTTCTTC	CATVPLRREREQFF
17	TRBJ1-2	TRBV27	TRBD1	TGTGCCAGCAGTTTCTCCGGGACAGCCCTTGTTAGGGATGGCTACACCTTC	CASSFSGTALVRDGYTF